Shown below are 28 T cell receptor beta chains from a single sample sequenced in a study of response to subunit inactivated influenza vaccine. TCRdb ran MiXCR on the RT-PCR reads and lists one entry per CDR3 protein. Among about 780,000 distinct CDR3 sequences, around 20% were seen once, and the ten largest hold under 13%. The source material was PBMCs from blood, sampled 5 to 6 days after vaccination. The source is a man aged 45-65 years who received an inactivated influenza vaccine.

CDR3 coding DNA: TGTGCCAGCAGCCAAAACTGGGGGTCCTACGAGCAGTACTTC. Translating gives CASSQNWGSYEQYF. The chain uses TRBV7-2 and TRBJ2-7; the D gene could be TRBD1 or TRBD2 (5 bases each). The V end lost 5 bases, the J end lost 1 base, and 12 bases lay between the germline ends. The CDR3 totals 14 residues. Germline loops: CDR1 SGHTA, CDR2 FQGNSA.

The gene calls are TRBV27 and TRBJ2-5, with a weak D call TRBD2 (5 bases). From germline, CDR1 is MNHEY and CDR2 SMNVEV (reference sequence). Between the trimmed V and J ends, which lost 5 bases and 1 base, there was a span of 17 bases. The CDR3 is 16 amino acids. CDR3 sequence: CASSPIRTRLQETQYF. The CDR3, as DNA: TGTGCCAGCAGTCCGATTCGAACTAGGCTCCAAGAGACCCAGTACTTC.

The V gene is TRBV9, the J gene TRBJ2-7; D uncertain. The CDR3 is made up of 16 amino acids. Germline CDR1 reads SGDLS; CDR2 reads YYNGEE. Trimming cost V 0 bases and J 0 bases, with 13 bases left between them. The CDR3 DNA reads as TGTGCCAGCAGCGTAGTCGACATAGCACCCTCCTACGAGCAGTACTTC. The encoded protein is CASSVVDIAPSYEQYF. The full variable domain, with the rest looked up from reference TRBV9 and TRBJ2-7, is DSGVTQTPKHLITATGQRVTLRCSPRSGDLSVYWYQQSLDQGLQFLIQYYNGEERAKGNILERFSAQQFPDLHSELNLSSLELGDSALYFCASSVVDIAPSYEQYFGPGTRLTVT.

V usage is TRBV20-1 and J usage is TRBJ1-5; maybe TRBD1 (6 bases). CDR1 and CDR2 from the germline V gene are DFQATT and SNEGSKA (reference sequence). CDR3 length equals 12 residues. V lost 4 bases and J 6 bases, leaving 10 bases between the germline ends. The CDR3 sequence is CSANLQGQPQHF. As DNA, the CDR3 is TGCAGTGCTAACCTACAGGGTCAGCCCCAGCATTTT.

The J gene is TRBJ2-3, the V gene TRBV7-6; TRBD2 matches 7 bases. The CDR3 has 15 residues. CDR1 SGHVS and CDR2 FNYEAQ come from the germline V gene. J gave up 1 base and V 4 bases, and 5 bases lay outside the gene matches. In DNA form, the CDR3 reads TGTGCCAGCAGCTCCCTAGCGGCCGGCACAGATACGCAGTATTTT. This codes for CASSSLAAGTDTQYF.

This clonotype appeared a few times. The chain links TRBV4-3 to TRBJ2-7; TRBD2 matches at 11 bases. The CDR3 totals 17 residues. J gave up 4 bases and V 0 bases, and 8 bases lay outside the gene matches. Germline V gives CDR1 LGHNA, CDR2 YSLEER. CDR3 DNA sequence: TGCGCCAGCAGCCAAGATCTTAGACTAGCGGGGACGTACGAGCAGTACTTC. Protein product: CASSQDLRLAGTYEQYF.

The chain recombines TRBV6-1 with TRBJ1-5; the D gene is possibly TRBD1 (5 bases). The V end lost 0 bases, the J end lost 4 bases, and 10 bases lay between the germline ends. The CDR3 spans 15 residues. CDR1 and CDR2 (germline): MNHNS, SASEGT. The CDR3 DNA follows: TGTGCCAGCAGTGAAGCATGGGGCCCGAATCAGCCCCAGCATTTT. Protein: CASSEAWGPNQPQHF.

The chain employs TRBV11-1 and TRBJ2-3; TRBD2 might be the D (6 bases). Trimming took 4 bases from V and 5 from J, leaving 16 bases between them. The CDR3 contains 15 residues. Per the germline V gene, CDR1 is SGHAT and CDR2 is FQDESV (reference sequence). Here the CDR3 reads CASSSPGVGGDTQYF. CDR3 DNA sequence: TGTGCCAGCAGCTCTCCGGGAGTCGGCGGAGATACGCAGTATTTT. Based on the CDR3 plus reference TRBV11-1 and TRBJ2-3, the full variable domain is EAEVAQSPRYKITEKSQAVAFWCDPISGHATLYWYRQILGQGPELLVQFQDESVVDDSQLPKDRFSAERLKGVDSTLKIQPAELGDSAMYLCASSSPGVGGDTQYFGPGTRLTVL.

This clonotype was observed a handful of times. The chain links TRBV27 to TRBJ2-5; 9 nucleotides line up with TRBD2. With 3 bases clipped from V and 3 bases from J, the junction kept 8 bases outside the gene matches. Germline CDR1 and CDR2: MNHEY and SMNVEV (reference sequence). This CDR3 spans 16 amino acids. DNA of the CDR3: TGTGCCAGCAGTTTCAGCTTAGCGGGAGTAAAAGAGACCCAGTACTTC. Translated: CASSFSLAGVKETQYF.

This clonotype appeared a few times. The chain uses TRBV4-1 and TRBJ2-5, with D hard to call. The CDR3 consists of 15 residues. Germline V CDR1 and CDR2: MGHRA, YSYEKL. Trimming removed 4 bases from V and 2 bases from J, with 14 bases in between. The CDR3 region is CASSLTVRHQETQYF. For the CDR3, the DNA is TGCGCCAGCAGCCTTACGGTACGGCATCAAGAGACCCAGTACTTC.

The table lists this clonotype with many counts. The chain's CDR3 is CASSFSLRGRAETQYF. CDR3 DNA: TGTGCCAGCAGTTTTTCGTTACGGGGGCGGGCAGAGACCCAGTACTTC. The chain couples TRBV12-3 or TRBV12-4 to TRBJ2-5; the D gene could be TRBD1 or TRBD2 (6 bases each). The V gene lost 3 bases and the J gene lost 4 bases, with 18 bases spanning the gap. The CDR3 has 16 amino acids.

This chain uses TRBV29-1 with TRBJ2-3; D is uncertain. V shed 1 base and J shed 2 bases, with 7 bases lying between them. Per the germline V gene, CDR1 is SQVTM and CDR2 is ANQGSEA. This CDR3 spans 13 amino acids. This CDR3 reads CSVEGTNTDTQYF. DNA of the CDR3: TGCAGCGTTGAAGGGACCAACACAGATACGCAGTATTTT.

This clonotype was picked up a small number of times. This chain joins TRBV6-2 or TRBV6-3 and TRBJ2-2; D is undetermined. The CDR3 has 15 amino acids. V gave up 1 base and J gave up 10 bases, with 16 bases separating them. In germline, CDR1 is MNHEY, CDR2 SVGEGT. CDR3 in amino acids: CASSYFSHRAMELFF. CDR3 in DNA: TGTGCCAGCAGTTACTTTAGTCACCGCGCGATGGAGCTGTTTTTT.

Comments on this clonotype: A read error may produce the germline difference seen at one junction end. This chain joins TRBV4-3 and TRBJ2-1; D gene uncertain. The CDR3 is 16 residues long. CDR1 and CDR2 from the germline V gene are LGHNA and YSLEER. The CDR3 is CASSQESPPAYSEQFF. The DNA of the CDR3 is TGCGCCAGCAGCCAAGAAAGCCCCCCGGCATACAGTGAGCAGTTCTTC.

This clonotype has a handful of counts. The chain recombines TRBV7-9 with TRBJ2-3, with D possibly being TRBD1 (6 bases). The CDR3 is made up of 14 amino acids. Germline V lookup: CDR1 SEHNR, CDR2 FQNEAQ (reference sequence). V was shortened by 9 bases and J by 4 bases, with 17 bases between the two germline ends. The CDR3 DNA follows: TGTGCCAGTCGCCAATACAGGGTTCCAGATACGCAGTATTTT. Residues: CASRQYRVPDTQYF.

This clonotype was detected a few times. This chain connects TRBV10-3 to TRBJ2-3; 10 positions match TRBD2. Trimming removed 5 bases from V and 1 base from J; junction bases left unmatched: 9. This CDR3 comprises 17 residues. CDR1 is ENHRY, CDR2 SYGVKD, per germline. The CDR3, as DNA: TGTGCCATCAGTCGGTCCTGGACTAGCGGACGCACAGATACGCAGTATTTT. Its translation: CAISRSWTSGRTDTQYF.

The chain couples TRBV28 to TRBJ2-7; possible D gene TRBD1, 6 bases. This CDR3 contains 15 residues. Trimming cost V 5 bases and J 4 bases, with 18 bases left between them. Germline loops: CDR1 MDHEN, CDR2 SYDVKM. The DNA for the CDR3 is TGTGCCAGCAGTCCCCGAGGGACACCCTTTTACGAGCAGTACTTC. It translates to CASSPRGTPFYEQYF.

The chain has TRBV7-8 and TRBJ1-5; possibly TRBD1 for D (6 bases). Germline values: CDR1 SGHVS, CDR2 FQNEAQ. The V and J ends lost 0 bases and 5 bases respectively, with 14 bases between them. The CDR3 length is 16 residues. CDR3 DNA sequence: TGTGCCAGCAGCTTAGCTGGAGGGGGTCCGGATCAGCCCCAGCATTTT. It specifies CASSLAGGGPDQPQHF.

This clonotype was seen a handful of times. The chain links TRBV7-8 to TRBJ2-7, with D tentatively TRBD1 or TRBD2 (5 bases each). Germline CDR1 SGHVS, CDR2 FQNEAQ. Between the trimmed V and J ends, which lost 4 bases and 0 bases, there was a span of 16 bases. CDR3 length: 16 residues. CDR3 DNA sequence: TGTGCCAGCAGCTCCATTGGGACGGGGATCTCCTACGAGCAGTACTTC. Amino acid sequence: CASSSIGTGISYEQYF.

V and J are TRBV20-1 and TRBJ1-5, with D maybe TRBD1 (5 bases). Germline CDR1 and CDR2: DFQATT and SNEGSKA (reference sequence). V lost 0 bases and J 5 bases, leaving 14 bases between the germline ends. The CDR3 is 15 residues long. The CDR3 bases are TGCAGTGCTAGAGATGTGGGGCAGAACCATCAGCCCCAGCATTTT. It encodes CSARDVGQNHQPQHF.

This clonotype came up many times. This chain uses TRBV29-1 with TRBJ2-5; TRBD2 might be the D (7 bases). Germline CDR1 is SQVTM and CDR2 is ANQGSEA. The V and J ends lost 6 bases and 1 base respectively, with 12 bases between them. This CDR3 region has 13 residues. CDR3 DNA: TGCAGCGTGGGAGGGGGGGCCCAAGAGACCCAGTACTTC. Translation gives CSVGGGAQETQYF. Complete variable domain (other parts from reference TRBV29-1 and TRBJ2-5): SAVISQKPSRDICQRGTSLTIQCQVDSQVTMMFWYRQQPGQSLTLIATANQGSEATYESGFVIDKFPISRPNLTFSTLTVSNMSPEDSSIYLCSVGGGAQETQYFGPGTRLLVL.

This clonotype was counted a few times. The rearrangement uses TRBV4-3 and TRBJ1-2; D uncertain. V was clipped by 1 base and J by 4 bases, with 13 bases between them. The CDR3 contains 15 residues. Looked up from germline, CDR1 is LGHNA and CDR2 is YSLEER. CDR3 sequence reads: CASSQGSRTLYGYTF. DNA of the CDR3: TGCGCCAGCAGCCAAGGGTCCAGAACCCTCTATGGCTACACCTTC.

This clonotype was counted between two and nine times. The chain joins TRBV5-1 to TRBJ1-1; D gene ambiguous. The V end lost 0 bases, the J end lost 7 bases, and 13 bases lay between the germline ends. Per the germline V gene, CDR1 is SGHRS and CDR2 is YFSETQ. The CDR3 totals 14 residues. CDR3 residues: CASSLERGGGEAFF. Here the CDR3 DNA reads TGCGCCAGCAGCTTGGAACGGGGAGGAGGTGAAGCTTTCTTT.

The CDR3 loop reads CASSDSSYKTGFITDTQYF. The CDR3 nucleotides read TGTGCCAGCAGTGACTCATCCTACAAGACAGGCTTTATCACAGATACGCAGTATTTT. The J gene is TRBJ2-3, the V gene TRBV6-4, with D maybe TRBD1 (6 bases). Germline V gene lookup returns CDR1 MRHNA and CDR2 SNTAGT. V shed 0 bases and J shed 2 bases, with 21 bases lying between them. The CDR3 spans 19 residues.

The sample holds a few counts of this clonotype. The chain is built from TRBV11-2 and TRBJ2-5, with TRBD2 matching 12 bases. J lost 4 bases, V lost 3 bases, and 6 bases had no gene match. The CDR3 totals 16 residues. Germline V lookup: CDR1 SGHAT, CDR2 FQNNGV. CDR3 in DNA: TGTGCCAGCAGCTTCTTCTCTAGCGGGGGGGCAGAGACCCAGTACTTC. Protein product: CASSFFSSGGAETQYF.

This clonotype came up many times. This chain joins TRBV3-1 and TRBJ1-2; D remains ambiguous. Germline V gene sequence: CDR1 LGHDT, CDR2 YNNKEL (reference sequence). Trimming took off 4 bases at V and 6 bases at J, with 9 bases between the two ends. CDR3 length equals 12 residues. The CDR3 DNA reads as TGTGCCAGCAGCCTAGCAAGGGATGGCTACACCTTC. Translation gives CASSLARDGYTF.

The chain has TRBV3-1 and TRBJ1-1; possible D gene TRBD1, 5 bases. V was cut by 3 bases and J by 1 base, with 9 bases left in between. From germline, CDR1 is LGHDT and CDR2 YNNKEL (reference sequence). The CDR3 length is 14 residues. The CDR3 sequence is CASSHSTENTEAFF. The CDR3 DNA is TGTGCCAGCAGCCATTCGACAGAGAACACTGAAGCTTTCTTT.

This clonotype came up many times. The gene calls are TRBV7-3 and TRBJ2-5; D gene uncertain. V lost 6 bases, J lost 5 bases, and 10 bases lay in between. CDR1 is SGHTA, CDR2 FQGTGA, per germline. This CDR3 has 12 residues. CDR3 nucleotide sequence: TGTGCCAGCAGACCGACGCGGGAGACCCAGTACTTC. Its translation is CASRPTRETQYF.